These 26 T cell receptor beta chains share one sample of origin, sequenced in a study of blood T cell repertoires in COVID-19. The method was immunoSEQ multiplex PCR; TCRdb's version includes in-frame clones alone and lacks a portion of them. The table records just over 250,000 clones, about nine tenths of them present only once. Sequences were obtained from peripheral blood. These receptors were taken from a person between 18 and 30 years old with COVID-19, enrolled during active disease.

The J gene is TRBJ1-2, the V gene TRBV7-2, with D possibly being TRBD1 (6 bases). This CDR3 has 12 residues. Germline assignment: CDR1 SGHTA and CDR2 FQGNSA. Between the trimmed V and J ends, which lost 5 bases and 8 bases, there was a span of 12 bases. This chain's CDR3 is CASSPTGLGYTF. Written as DNA, the CDR3 is TGTGCCAGCAGCCCCACAGGGTTGGGCTACACCTTC.

The rearrangement links TRBV7-9 to TRBJ1-6; possible D gene TRBD1, 5 bases. In germline, CDR1 is SEHNR, CDR2 FQNEAQ (reference sequence). The CDR3 runs to 12 residues. The V and J ends lost 6 bases and 11 bases respectively, with 11 bases between them. The CDR3 nucleotides read TGTGCCAGCAGTTCACCAGGGACACCCCTCCACTTT. This encodes CASSSPGTPLHF.

The chain is built from TRBV24-1 and TRBJ2-7; 9 bases are shared with TRBD2. The V segment lost 7 bases and the J segment 0 bases; nucleotides outside the gene matches: 6. The CDR3 loop spans 15 amino acids. Germline V gene lookup returns CDR1 KGHDR and CDR2 SFDVKD. CDR3 protein: CATRRSGRISYEQYF. As DNA, the CDR3 is TGTGCCACCAGGCGGAGCGGGAGGATCTCCTACGAGCAGTACTTC.

On this clone itself: Germline and junction disagree at one end, which may indicate a read error. The chain couples TRBV20-1 to TRBJ1-2; no firm D call. Germline CDR1 reads DFQATT; CDR2 reads SNEGSKA (reference sequence). The CDR3 length is 10 residues. The DNA of the CDR3 is TGCAGTGCTAGCGACTATGACTACACCTTC. This codes for CSASDYDYTF.

CDR3 protein: CSVPKVYNEQFF. The CDR3 DNA is TGCAGCGTTCCTAAAGTCTACAATGAGCAGTTCTTC. The rearrangement links TRBV29-1 to TRBJ2-1, with unresolved D. The CDR3 length is 12 residues. V lost 5 bases to trimming and J lost 3 bases, with 8 bases between them. Germline V gene lookup returns CDR1 SQVTM and CDR2 ANQGSEA.

The V gene is TRBV20-1, the J gene TRBJ2-1; D not resolved. The germline V and J ends were trimmed by 3 bases and 15 bases, with 18 bases remaining between them. This CDR3 comprises 12 residues. Germline loops: CDR1 DFQATT, CDR2 SNEGSKA (reference sequence). CDR3 nucleotides: TGCAGTGCTAGTGATCCCGACACGCCCGGGTTCTTC. The encoded protein is CSASDPDTPGFF.

The chain links TRBV28 to TRBJ1-4, with D possibly matching TRBD1 (6 bases). This CDR3 spans 16 amino acids. V gave up 6 bases and J gave up 5 bases, with 19 bases separating them. Germline CDR1 reads MDHEN; CDR2 reads SYDVKM. The CDR3 sequence is CASSPRGRSVNEKLFF. The CDR3 DNA reads TGTGCCAGCAGCCCCAGGGGCCGCTCAGTAAATGAAAAACTGTTTTTT.

The table lists this clone with a few counts. This sequence joins TRBV28 and TRBJ2-1, with 7 positions matching TRBD2. CDR3 length: 13 residues. Germline V gives CDR1 MDHEN, CDR2 SYDVKM. Losses at the gene ends were 8 bases for V and 12 bases for J; bases not matched to a gene: 13. The DNA for the CDR3 is TGTGCCAGCCTTGCTAGCGGTCGGCGTGGGCAGTTCTTC. This gives the protein CASLASGRRGQFF.

The rearrangement uses TRBV28 and TRBJ2-3, with 9 bases aligning to TRBD2. The CDR3 covers 14 residues. Germline trimming cut 10 bases from V and 0 bases from J; bases unmatched to any gene: 5. Germline CDR1 reads MDHEN; CDR2 reads SYDVKM. The CDR3 loop is CATLAGISTDTQYF. The DNA for the CDR3 is TGTGCCACCCTAGCGGGAATCAGCACAGATACGCAGTATTTT.

This chain joins TRBV13 and TRBJ2-7; no clear D gene. Trimming removed 6 bases at V and 5 bases at J, with 17 bases between. This CDR3 spans 14 amino acids. Germline CDR1 is PRHDT and CDR2 is FYEKMQ (reference sequence). Written as DNA, the CDR3 is TGTGCCAGCAGTTCCCATACCACCTGGCACGAGCAGTACTTC. This codes for CASSSHTTWHEQYF. The whole variable domain, remainder taken from reference TRBV13 and TRBJ2-7, is AAGVIQSPRHLIKEKRETATLKCYPIPRHDTVYWYQQGPGQDPQFLISFYEKMQSDKGSIPDRFSAQQFSDYHSELNMSSLELGDSALYFCASSSHTTWHEQYFGPGTRLTVT.

The genes are TRBV2 and TRBJ2-1; no clear D. V lost 3 bases to trimming and J lost 12 bases, with 12 bases between them. Germline V gene data show CDR1 as SNHLY and CDR2 as FYNNEI. The CDR3 contains 12 residues. CDR3 sequence reads: CASSDLALVQFF. DNA for the CDR3: TGTGCCAGCAGTGATCTGGCCCTTGTGCAGTTCTTC.

The chain carries TRBV28 and TRBJ1-3; 7 bases agree with TRBD1. Germline CDR1 reads MDHEN; CDR2 reads SYDVKM. V lost 5 bases to trimming and J lost 4 bases; unmatched junction nucleotides: 2. The CDR3 length is 13 residues. CDR3 protein: CASSQGGGNTIYF. The CDR3 DNA sequence: TGTGCCAGCAGTCAGGGGGGAGGAAACACCATATATTTT.

This chain links TRBV7-9 with TRBJ2-5; possible D gene TRBD2, 6 bases. The CDR3 contains 15 residues. Trimming pared 1 base from V and 2 bases from J, leaving 11 bases between. Germline CDR1 SEHNR, CDR2 FQNEAQ (reference sequence). The CDR3 nucleotides read TGTGCCAGCAGCTTAGAGGGCGGGGATCAAGAGACCCAGTACTTC. Translated, it gives CASSLEGGDQETQYF. Full variable domain (missing parts from reference TRBV7-9 and TRBJ2-5): DTGVSQNPRHKITKRGQNVTFRCDPISEHNRLYWYRQTLGQGPEFLTYFQNEAQLEKSRLLSDRFSAERPKGSFSTLEIQRTEQGDSAMYLCASSLEGGDQETQYFGPGTRLLVL.

The rearrangement links TRBV9 to TRBJ2-7, with 8 bases aligning to TRBD2. This CDR3 region has 17 residues. Germline lookup yields CDR1 SGDLS and CDR2 YYNGEE. V was pared by 2 bases and J by 4 bases, with 14 bases of the junction left unmatched. The CDR3 sequence is CASSVSLPGLGEYEQYF. DNA of the CDR3: TGTGCCAGCAGCGTTTCTCTTCCGGGACTAGGAGAATACGAGCAGTACTTC.

The chain joins TRBV15 to TRBJ2-7; weak D call: TRBD2 (6 bases). The CDR3 loop spans 12 amino acids. CDR1 and CDR2 from the germline V gene are LNHNV and YYDKDF (reference sequence). Trimming took 3 bases from V and 5 from J, leaving 8 bases between them. This CDR3 is CATSSSGDEQYF. The CDR3 DNA reads as TGTGCCACCAGCAGTAGCGGAGACGAGCAGTACTTC.

This chain connects TRBV2 to TRBJ1-2; 7 bases map to TRBD1. Germline CDR1 and CDR2: SNHLY and FYNNEI. The CDR3 contains 13 residues. Trimming cost V 6 bases and J 4 bases; bases outside gene matches: 5. This CDR3 is CASRDWDSYGYTF. DNA for the CDR3: TGTGCCAGCAGGGATTGGGACAGCTATGGCTACACCTTC.

The rearrangement uses TRBV5-6 and TRBJ1-4; the D is unclear. Germline V gives CDR1 SGHDT, CDR2 YYEEEE. The CDR3 extends over 16 amino acids. V was cut by 1 base and J by 1 base, with 11 bases left in between. The CDR3 sequence is CASSLLWAETNEKLFF. For the CDR3, the DNA is TGTGCCAGCAGCTTGCTCTGGGCAGAAACTAATGAAAAACTGTTTTTT.

The chain is built from TRBV3-1 (or the pseudogene TRBV3-2) and TRBJ1-1, with a weak D call TRBD1 (5 bases). The CDR3 runs to 14 residues. Germline V CDR1 and CDR2: LGHDT, YNNKEL (reference sequence). The ends were cut back, 7 bases at V and 7 bases at J, with 19 bases in the middle. Here the CDR3 reads CASTNAGPRGEAFF. CDR3 sequence (DNA): TGTGCCAGCACTAATGCGGGACCTAGAGGTGAAGCTTTCTTT.

This chain links TRBV7-6 with TRBJ1-1; weak D call: TRBD1 (6 bases). The CDR3 contains 18 residues. With 4 bases removed from V and 1 base from J, the gap between germline ends came to 22 bases. Germline CDR1 is SGHVS and CDR2 is FNYEAQ. This CDR3 reads CASSSHEGCGGQNTEAFF. CDR3 coding DNA: TGTGCCAGCAGCTCCCATGAGGGGTGCGGGGGCCAGAACACTGAAGCTTTCTTT.

In its sample, this clone was seen once. This CDR3 is CASRGANNEQFF. The CDR3 nucleotides read TGCGCCAGCAGGGGGGCTAACAATGAGCAGTTCTTC. J is TRBJ2-1 and V is TRBV4-1; the D gene is possibly TRBD1 (6 bases). CDR1 and CDR2 (germline): MGHRA, YSYEKL. This CDR3 comprises 12 residues. The V end lost 6 bases, the J end lost 5 bases, and 8 bases lay between the germline ends.

The genes are TRBV2 and TRBJ1-3; the match to TRBD1 covers 7 bases. Germline CDR1 is SNHLY and CDR2 is FYNNEI. CDR3 size: 17 residues. V trimming: 6 bases; J trimming: 2 bases; junction bases outside the gene matches: 13. The DNA of the CDR3 is TGTGCCAGCAGGCCGCCCCATTGGACAGGTGCTGGAAACACCATATATTTT. As protein: CASRPPHWTGAGNTIYF. The entire variable domain, with the rest obtained from reference TRBV2 and TRBJ1-3, is as follows: EPEVTQTPSHQVTQMGQEVILRCVPISNHLYFYWYRQILGQKVEFLVSFYNNEISEKSEIFDDQFSVERPDGSNFTLKIRSTKLEDSAMYFCASRPPHWTGAGNTIYFGEGSWLTVV.

The V call is TRBV19, the J call TRBJ2-2, with D unresolved. Germline V gene lookup returns CDR1 LNHDA and CDR2 SQIVND (reference sequence). The CDR3 runs to 12 residues. Trimming pared 5 bases from V and 4 bases from J, leaving 5 bases between. The CDR3 loop reads CASSAITGELFF. The CDR3, as DNA: TGTGCCAGTAGTGCGATCACCGGGGAGCTGTTTTTT.

The J gene is TRBJ1-4, the V gene TRBV19, with D perhaps matching TRBD1 (5 bases). V was trimmed by 11 bases and J by 6 bases, leaving 16 bases between them. The CDR3 spans 13 residues. The germline gives CDR1 LNHDA, CDR2 SQIVND (reference sequence). The CDR3 bases are TGTGCCCTCTCTCCGGACACTTATGAAAAACTGTTTTTT. It encodes CALSPDTYEKLFF.

The chain joins TRBV7-9 to TRBJ2-7; D may be TRBD1 (6 bases). The CDR3 runs to 13 residues. Looked up from germline, CDR1 is SEHNR and CDR2 is FQNEAQ (reference sequence). V was cut by 3 bases and J by 3 bases, with 9 bases left in between. CDR3 nucleotides: TGTGCCAGCAGCTTCAGGGGTCGCTACGAGCAGTACTTC. It yields the protein CASSFRGRYEQYF. Complete variable domain (other parts from reference TRBV7-9 and TRBJ2-7): DTGVSQNPRHKITKRGQNVTFRCDPISEHNRLYWYRQTLGQGPEFLTYFQNEAQLEKSRLLSDRFSAERPKGSFSTLEIQRTEQGDSAMYLCASSFRGRYEQYFGPGTRLTVT.

The CDR3 loop reads CASSDPGTGSVAFF. The DNA of the CDR3 is TGTGCCAGCAGTGACCCAGGGACAGGGAGTGTGGCTTTCTTT. The rearrangement links TRBV25-1 to TRBJ1-1, with TRBD1 matching 9 bases. Germline loops: CDR1 MGHDK, CDR2 SYGVNS. The CDR3 totals 14 residues. The J segment lost 11 bases and the V segment lost 3 bases, leaving 10 bases of the junction unmatched.

This chain joins TRBV28 and TRBJ2-3, with D maybe TRBD2 (6 bases). The germline V gene encodes CDR1 MDHEN and CDR2 SYDVKM. V shed 8 bases and J shed 6 bases, with 15 bases lying between them. The CDR3 extends over 13 amino acids. The CDR3 sequence: CASQMEGGDTQYF. For the CDR3, the DNA is TGTGCCAGCCAAATGGAGGGCGGGGATACGCAGTATTTT.